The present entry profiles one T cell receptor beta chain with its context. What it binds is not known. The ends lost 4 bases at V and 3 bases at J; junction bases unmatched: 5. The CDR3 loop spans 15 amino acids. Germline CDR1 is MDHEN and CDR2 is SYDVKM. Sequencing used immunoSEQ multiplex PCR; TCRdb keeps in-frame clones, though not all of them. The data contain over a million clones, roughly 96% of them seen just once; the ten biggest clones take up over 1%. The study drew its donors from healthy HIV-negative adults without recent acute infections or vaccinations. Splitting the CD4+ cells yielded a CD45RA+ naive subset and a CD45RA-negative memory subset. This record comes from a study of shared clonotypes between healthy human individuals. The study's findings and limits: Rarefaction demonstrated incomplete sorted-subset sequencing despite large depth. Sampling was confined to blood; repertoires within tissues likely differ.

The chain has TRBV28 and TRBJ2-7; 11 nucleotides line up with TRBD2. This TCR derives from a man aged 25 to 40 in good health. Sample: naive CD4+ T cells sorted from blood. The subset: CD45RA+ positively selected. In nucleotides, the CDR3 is TGTGCCAGCAGTTCTCTAGCGGGAGGTATCTACGAGCAGTACTTC. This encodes CASSSLAGGIYEQYF.